The rows below give T cell receptor beta chains drawn from one sample of a study of cytotoxic CD8 clonotypes in ibrutinib-treated CLL. Clones were read by immunoSEQ multiplex PCR, and TCRdb kept only the in-frame ones, dropping some. The table records a few hundred thousand clones, 70% of them present only once. Sequenced here: PBMCs, sampled after 24 months of ibrutinib treatment. The source of these receptors is a human donor with chronic lymphocytic leukemia. Both conserved end residues are part of each CDR3. The D gene is left open where the match is weak. Some rows have no size entry. The others give once, few or many, or a class for an expanded clone.

>TRBV5-6|15|NA|TRBJ2-5|NA
CASSSLRHIQETQYF
TGTGCCAGCAGCTCCCTCCGACACATCCAAGAGACCCAGTACTTC
>TRBV6-1|14|TRBD1|TRBJ1-1|once
CAGGDQGGVTEAFF
TGTGCCGGCGGGGACCAGGGGGGTGTCACTGAAGCTTTCTTT
>TRBV27|13|TRBD2|TRBJ2-7|NA
CASSLAGGDKQYF
TGTGCCAGCAGCTTAGCGGGAGGGGACAAGCAGTACTTC
>TRBV7-2|13|NA|TRBJ2-1|NA
CASSLGDSREQFF
TGTGCCAGCAGCTTAGGGGACTCCAGGGAGCAGTTCTTC
>TRBV5-4|11|NA|TRBJ2-3|NA
CASLSQDTQYF
TGTGCCAGCCTCTCCCAGGATACGCAGTATTTT
>TRBV6-4|14|NA|TRBJ1-1|NA
CANITQLGNTEAFF
TGTGCCAACATTACCCAGTTGGGAAACACTGAAGCTTTCTTT
>TRBV6-5|11|NA|TRBJ1-1|NA
CASTMNTEAFF
TGTGCCAGCACCATGAACACTGAAGCTTTCTTT
>TRBV18|15|TRBD1|TRBJ2-7|NA
CASSRPGQGTYEQYF
TGTGCCAGCTCAAGACCGGGACAGGGAACCTACGAGCAGTACTTC
>TRBV4-1|16|NA|TRBJ1-4|NA
CASSQDVGIVYEKLFF
TGCGCCAGCAGCCAAGATGTAGGCATTGTCTATGAAAAACTGTTTTTT
>TRBV30|16|TRBD2|TRBJ2-2|NA
CAWSVGTSGRGGELFF
TGTGCCTGGAGTGTAGGGACTAGCGGGAGGGGCGGGGAGCTGTTTTTT
>TRBV6-5|16|NA|TRBJ2-2|NA
CASSYSISRHTGELFF
TGTGCCAGCAGTTACTCGATCAGCAGACACACCGGGGAGCTGTTTTTT
>TRBV2|13|NA|TRBJ2-7|NA
CASGLGATYEQYF
TGTGCCAGCGGGTTAGGGGCAACCTACGAGCAGTACTTC
>TRBV7-9|17|NA|TRBJ1-1|NA
CASSLAGGKGQNTEAFF
TGTGCCAGCAGCTTAGCGGGGGGTAAGGGTCAGAACACTGAAGCTTTCTTT